Below, one T cell receptor (beta chain) is given with its context. The clone's antigen remains unknown. Qualities for individual bases were not recorded, and no much larger clone is one base off. Looking up the germline V gene yields CDR1 SGHDT and CDR2 YYEEEE. Germline trimming: 4 bases from V, 1 base from J; junction bases outside gene matches: 4. Inclusive of the bounding cysteine and phenylalanine, the CDR3 is 15 residues long. Only the CDR3 DNA stays, 45 bases, in frame from base 1. The data originate from a study of a mutant IDH1 vaccine in newly diagnosed glioma (dated by TCRdb to about 2021). Concerning the study at large: The 30 to 40 treated patients were approximately 62% male and roughly 40% female, with a mean age of roughly 42 years. Prior to enrollment, standard therapy consisting of radiotherapy alone, temozolomide alone, or radiochemotherapy with temozolomide had been administered to patients, with the combination being received by most patients. Peripheral blood was drawn at six visits: V03 (baseline), V05, V07, V10, V12 and V13. For exploratory analyses, 25 to 30 treated patients had longitudinal TCRB deep sequencing done wherever samples were available. Study-wide conclusions, independent of this receptor: Immune responses induced by the vaccine were seen in around 93% of patients across multiple MHC alleles. Selection of PBMC samples for TCRB deep sequencing was based on availability. Changes in the top peripheral T cell clonotypes picked up by TCRB sequencing did not appear to be linked to pseudoprogression. According to the authors, sample limitations meant that analyses of patient blood samples could not be reproduced.

The library relied on the immunoSEQ multiplex PCR assay. Rearranged TCR beta chain sequences were amplified using the hsTCRB Kit according to the manufacturer's protocol. An Illumina MiSeq was used to sequence the TCRB libraries. As for the authors' bioinformatics: The kit vendor's proprietary platform handled demultiplexing, trimming and gene mapping. The source is immuneACCESS, and TCRdb retained only in-frame sequences with V and J called. Part of the clones is not carried over; for the studies checked, unresolved V genes explain less than half of this, and the remainder is unexplained. That table supplies the V and J calls and clone size; D and trimming were determined from the DNA. For this sample the table gives around 54,000 clones, of which approximately 80% were detected only once. About 19% of the sample is held by the ten biggest clonotypes. The sample's time point label, in plain terms: baseline, week 1 (first vaccination visit). The meaning of the sample's treatment or condition label: pre-vaccination baseline after standard-of-care therapy. The donors had newly diagnosed IDH1-mutant astrocytomas of WHO grade 3 or 4 that showed loss of nuclear ATRX. The samples were drawn from NOA16, a multicentre, single-arm, open-label phase I trial in Germany that tested a mutant IDH1 peptide vaccine in humans for the first time. Visit V03 blood draws served as the baseline sample for immunogenicity testing. The DNeasy Blood and Tissue Kit was used to extract genomic DNA from EDTA blood for TCRB sequencing.

The rearrangement combines TRBV5-6 with TRBJ2-2, and TRBD1 matches 7 of the central bases. The sequences come from PBMCs, collected from a glioma patient treated with radiotherapy, temozolomide or both. The receptor was derived from a man younger than 35 with glioma. The CDR3 protein sequence reads: CASSPQGQNTGELFF. The DNA is as follows: TGTGCCAGCAGCCCACAGGGGCAGAACACCGGGGAGCTGTTTTTT.